This T cell receptor (beta chain) came from a study of regulatory T cells in long-lasting Graves disease. Time point here: persistent/refractory GD, antithyroid drugs over 5 years with positive TRAb. PBMC RNA served as the TCR library source. Investigators report Graves' disease was diagnosed under American Thyroid Association guidelines. Germline CDR1 reads SGHTA; CDR2 reads FQGNSA. Germline trimming cut 6 bases from V and 6 bases from J; bases unmatched to any gene: 7. This CDR3 has 15 amino acids. Through Arm-PCR of CDR3 regions and iRepertoire HTBI primers, TCR beta libraries were built. TCRdb ran MiXCR on the multiplex PCR reads and lists one entry per CDR3 protein. Here the sample spans roughly 470,000 distinct CDR3 sequences, around 20% being singletons.

The receptor was isolated from a female donor with Graves disease. The source was peripheral blood mononuclear cells (PBMCs), collected when the disease was refractory, from a patient treated with antithyroid drugs. The genes are TRBV7-2 and TRBJ2-3; 12 bases match TRBD2. In DNA form, the CDR3 reads TGTGCCAGCAGGAACACAGGACTAGCGGGGGATACGCAGTATTTT. It specifies CASRNTGLAGDTQYF.